This T cell receptor (beta chain) originates from a study of technical replicates of blood from a handful of donors. Germline lookup yields CDR1 SNHLY and CDR2 FYNNEI. Trimming took off 3 bases at V and 5 bases at J, with 7 bases between the two ends. This CDR3 has 13 amino acids. Produced via immunoSEQ multiplex PCR; TCRdb's table is partial and in-frame only. This sample has around 76,000 clones, with 80% to 95% found just once. The chain has TRBV2 and TRBJ2-2; possibly TRBD2 for D (6 bases). The clonotype was recovered from a human donor in good health. The sequenced material came from T cells isolated from PBMCs. For the CDR3, the DNA is TGTGCCAGCAGTGATGCGGGGACCGGGGAGCTGTTTTTT. Its protein product is CASSDAGTGELFF.